Listed below are T cell receptor beta chains from one sample, sequenced in a study of T cell changes during pregnancy in multiple sclerosis. Sequenced by immunoSEQ multiplex PCR; TCRdb stores in-frame clones only, minus some. The sample records about 59,000 clones, 90% to 95% being singletons. This specimen consisted of CD8+ T cells from peripheral blood mononuclear cells, obtained after pregnancy. The receptors originated from a female donor with multiple sclerosis, enrolled in a pregnancy study. CDR3s include the opening cysteine and the closing phenylalanine or tryptophan. Fields, in order: clone size, J gene, V gene, D gene, CDR3 DNA, CDR3 protein. D genes are given only for firm matches. Size tells how often a clone was seen (once, few, many) or the class of an expanded clone, and some rows leave it out.

>.|TRBJ2-7|TRBV6-5|.
TGTGCCAGCAGTTACTCCAGGGGAGGGTACGAGCAGTACTTC
CASSYSRGGYEQYF
>.|TRBJ2-3|TRBV30|.
TGTGCCTGGAGCCATTTGGGGCCAGATACGCAGTATTTT
CAWSHLGPDTQYF
>few|TRBJ1-1|TRBV19|.
TGTGCCAGTAGTAACGCAGGGCTCATGAACACTGAAGCTTTCTTT
CASSNAGLMNTEAFF
>.|TRBJ1-1|TRBV7-9|.
TGTGCCAGCAGCTTATGGTTAGGGGCCCCGAACACTGAAGCTTTCTTT
CASSLWLGAPNTEAFF
>.|TRBJ1-5|TRBV19|.
TGTGCCAGTAGGGGTCCGGGGGGTGATCAGCCCCAGCATTTT
CASRGPGGDQPQHF
>.|TRBJ2-7|TRBV7-9|TRBD2
TGTGCCAGCAGTTTTACTAGCGGCTCCTACGAGCAGTACTTC
CASSFTSGSYEQYF
>.|TRBJ2-1|TRBV27|.
TGTGCCAGCAGTTTACAGGGGCAGGGGAATGAGCAGTTCTTC
CASSLQGQGNEQFF
>.|TRBJ1-3|TRBV2|.
TGTGCCAACAAAGAAACCGGGACATCAGGAAACACCATATATTTT
CANKETGTSGNTIYF
>many|TRBJ1-5|TRBV4-1|.
TGCGCCAGCAGCCAGGAGGGCAGGCTTTATAGCAATCAGCCCCAGCATTTT
CASSQEGRLYSNQPQHF
>.|TRBJ2-1|TRBV19|.
TGTGCCAGCAAATACGGTCAAAATGAGCAGTTCTTC
CASKYGQNEQFF
>.|TRBJ2-1|TRBV7-7|TRBD2
TGTGCCAGCAGCTTAGGACTAGCGGTTTACAATGAGCAGTTCTTC
CASSLGLAVYNEQFF
>once|TRBJ1-5|TRBV30|TRBD1
TGTGCCTGGAGCGACGAACCTGGACAGGGGAGTATAGCCCAGCATTTT
CAWSDEPGQGSIAQHF
>.|TRBJ2-3|TRBV2|.
TGTGCCAGCACCCCTAGACAGTCGGGCACAGATACGCAGTATTTT
CASTPRQSGTDTQYF
>.|TRBJ1-2|TRBV15|TRBD1
TGTGCCACCAGCGGACTGACAGGGGTCGGCTATGGCTACACCTTC
CATSGLTGVGYGYTF
>.|TRBJ1-5|TRBV2|.
TGTGCCAGCAGTGAGCCAGGCAATCAGCCCCAGCATTTT
CASSEPGNQPQHF
>.|TRBJ1-2|TRBV5-6|TRBD1
TGTGCCAGCAGCCTGGGACAGTTATATGGCTACACCTTC
CASSLGQLYGYTF
>.|TRBJ2-1|TRBV29-1|TRBD2
TGCAGCGTGGACATTAGCGGGAGAGCCTACAATGAGCAGTTCTTC
CSVDISGRAYNEQFF
>.|TRBJ2-3|TRBV7-6|TRBD1
TGTGCCAGCAGCCCCCGACAGGGGAGCACAGATACGCAGTATTTT
CASSPRQGSTDTQYF
>once|TRBJ2-5|TRBV11-2|.
TGTGCCAGCAGCTTATTGCGCGGCTATGCGCGAGTAGAGACCCAGTACTTC
CASSLLRGYARVETQYF
>.|TRBJ1-5|TRBV19|.
TGTGCCAGTAGTATAGCGGAGGGGATGCGGAGTCAGCCCCAGCATTTT
CASSIAEGMRSQPQHF
>.|TRBJ2-4|TRBV7-8|.
TGTGCCAGCAGCTTAAGGGGGGGAGAGGTAAAAAACATTCAGTACTTC
CASSLRGGEVKNIQYF
>.|TRBJ2-7|TRBV11-2|.
TGTGCCAGCAGCTTAGATTTCGCAGGGGCGTACGAGCAGTACTTC
CASSLDFAGAYEQYF
>.|TRBJ2-4|TRBV18|.
TGTGCCAGCTCACCGTTTGGATACAGTTCGGACATTCAGTACTTC
CASSPFGYSSDIQYF
>.|TRBJ1-5|TRBV12-5|TRBD1
TGTGCTAGTGCCCTAACTGGGAGGACAGGGGGTGTGAATAGCAATCAGCCCCAGCATTTT
CASALTGRTGGVNSNQPQHF
>.|TRBJ2-3|TRBV7-6|.
TGTGCCAGCAGCTTAGCGGGAGGTGGAGATACGCAGTATTTT
CASSLAGGGDTQYF
>.|TRBJ2-2|TRBV25-1|.
TGTGCCAGCAGTTTCGCGGGCAAGACCGGGGAGCTGTTTTTT
CASSFAGKTGELFF
>once|TRBJ1-1|TRBV27|.
TGTGCCAGCAGTTTACGAGGCGGGGGGATGAACACTGAAGCTTTCTTT
CASSLRGGGMNTEAFF
>.|TRBJ2-1|TRBV7-9|.
TGTGCCAGCAGCTATCCGGGAGTTACCTACAATGAGCAGTTCTTC
CASSYPGVTYNEQFF
>once|TRBJ2-7|TRBV5-4|.
TGTGCCAGCAGCTGGGGGGTAGCCTACGAGCAGTACTTC
CASSWGVAYEQYF
>.|TRBJ2-7|TRBV11-2|TRBD2
TGTGCCAGCAGCGTGGGACTAGCGGGGTCCTACGAGCAGTACTTC
CASSVGLAGSYEQYF
>.|TRBJ2-1|TRBV6-4|TRBD2
TGTGCCAGCAGTGACTATGGCGGGAGCGCCTACAATGAGCAGTTCTTC
CASSDYGGSAYNEQFF
>.|TRBJ2-1|TRBV29-1|TRBD2
TGCAGCGTTACGAGAGCTAGCGGGAGTAATGAGCAGTTCTTC
CSVTRASGSNEQFF
>.|TRBJ2-3|TRBV7-2|TRBD2
TGTGCCAGCAGCCCCCACCTCCGACTAGCGGGAGGCACAGATACGCAGTATTTT
CASSPHLRLAGGTDTQYF
>.|TRBJ2-7|TRBV5-6|.
TGTGCCAGCAGCTTACAGATTACACCCTACGAGCAGTACTTC
CASSLQITPYEQYF
>.|TRBJ2-2|TRBV27|.
TGTGCCAGCAGGCCACTTGACACCGGGGAGCTGTTTTTT
CASRPLDTGELFF
>.|TRBJ2-2|TRBV7-3|.
TGTGCCAGCAGCTTATCTGGCGGGACCGGGGAGCTGTTTTTT
CASSLSGGTGELFF
>.|TRBJ2-1|TRBV5-1|TRBD1
TGCGCCAGCAGCTTGATGCCTGGACAGGGCGACAATGAGCAGTTCTTC
CASSLMPGQGDNEQFF
>.|TRBJ1-5|TRBV28|TRBD1
TGTGCCAGCAGTTCCCGGGACAGGGGACATCAGCCCCAGCATTTT
CASSSRDRGHQPQHF
>.|TRBJ1-4|TRBV30|.
TGTGCCTGGAGACCGAGACAGGCGGAAGACGAAAAACTGTTTTTT
CAWRPRQAEDEKLFF
>.|TRBJ2-7|TRBV2|.
TGTGCCAGCAGTGAAGGACAGAGTGTCTCCTACGAGCAGTACTTC
CASSEGQSVSYEQYF
>few|TRBJ1-1|TRBV28|.
TGTGCCAGCAGTTTACGCGGTGCTGAAGCTTTCTTT
CASSLRGAEAFF